The clone carrying this T cell receptor beta chain has just one count. Per the authors' pipeline: It was from reference gene primer amplification that nucleated cell counts were estimated. TCRdb's table, derived via immunoSEQ multiplex PCR, lists solely in-frame clones and lacks some. That table supplies the V and J calls and clone size; D and trimming were determined from the DNA. Seen here are about 410,000 clones, 75% to 90% observed once, and the top ten hold around 1.5%. The CDR3 sequence is 13 residues long. The ends lost 5 bases at V and 5 bases at J; junction bases unmatched: 4. This entry comes from a study of blood T cell repertoires in COVID-19. Study-level background: Samples came from the United States, Italy and Spain, spanning acute and convalescent COVID-19. Nucleic acid was either cDNA or gDNA, and it came from T cells, B-cell-depleted T cells, or PBMCs.

Patients at the Seattle site were enrolled during active infection and followed longitudinally. This clonotype was sampled from a woman aged 40 to 50 with COVID-19, enrolled during active disease. Sequenced input: peripheral blood. V usage is TRBV12-3 or TRBV12-4 and J usage is TRBJ2-7; 9 bases are a match to TRBD1. CDR3 in amino acids: CASSRTGVDEQYF. The CDR3 DNA follows: TGTGCCAGCAGTAGGACAGGGGTCGACGAGCAGTACTTC.